This T cell receptor (beta chain) was captured by sequencing in a study of cytomegalovirus exposure and HLA in healthy donors. Study-level points and caveats: Excluded: some indistinguishable V segments such as TRBV6-2 and TRBV6-3. Reportedly, diagnosis of cytomegalovirus status by the classifier showed high specificity and sensitivity.

Use of 60 Vbeta and 13 Jbeta primers characterized the PCR. The data were produced by immunoSEQ multiplex PCR, yet TCRdb's version contains in-frame clones alone and is incomplete. The sample has about 31,000 clones; roughly 69% are singletons. This clone was counted only a few times. Its antigen is still unknown. Germline CDR1 reads SGHNT; CDR2 reads YYREEE (reference sequence). The CDR3 runs 15 residues. V was clipped by 4 bases and J by 2 bases; unmatched bases: 6. The sequence was collected from a man aged 45-60 years in good health and CMV-seropositive. Material for sequencing was PBMCs. The chain has TRBV5-4 and TRBJ2-3; 8 bases align to TRBD2. CDR3 bases: TGTGCCAGCAGCACCCCGGGGGGGCCCACAGATACGCAGTATTTT. It translates to CASSTPGGPTDTQYF. Variable domain in full (rest from reference TRBV5-4 and TRBJ2-3): ETGVTQSPTHLIKTRGQQVTLRCSSQSGHNTVSWYQQALGQGPQFIFQYYREEENGRGNFPPRFSGLQFPNYSSELNVNALELDDSALYLCASSTPGGPTDTQYFGPGTRLTVL.